This T cell receptor beta chain was obtained from a study of blood T cells in healthy people across ages. PCR was performed a second time for roughly 7 to 12 cycles using a sample-barcoded 5' primer and a J-beta primer mix. TCRdb fed the 5' RACE reads into MiXCR, producing one record per CDR3 protein. The data contain approximately 730,000 distinct CDR3 sequences, roughly 50% of them singletons. Isolated per sample were at least 7 million PBMCs. Germline V gene lookup returns CDR1 SGHTA and CDR2 FQGNSA. V shed 5 bases and J 9 bases; nucleotides not matched to a gene: 9. The CDR3 has 15 amino acids. This clonotype was seen at least ten times. The target antigen is unknown. Findings and limits, study-wide: Investigators treated diversity estimates from one million T cells as underestimates. Among long-lived donors, naive CD4+ cells were more numerous and diversity higher than in aged donors.

What was sequenced was blood. The sequence derives from a man aged 80 or over in good health. The V and J genes are TRBV7-2 and TRBJ2-1; 11 bases match TRBD1. CDR3 residues: CASSQGQGAFSEQFF. CDR3 nucleotide sequence: TGTGCCAGCAGCCAAGGACAGGGGGCGTTTAGTGAGCAGTTCTTC.